These 11 T cell receptor beta chains were sequenced from one sample in a study of shared clonotypes between healthy human individuals. Clones were sequenced by immunoSEQ multiplex PCR, and TCRdb holds only the in-frame ones, with some missing. The data show about 600,000 clones, with less than 98% seen just once and 0.045% to 0.07% held by the top ten. Material for sequencing was naive CD4+ T cells sorted from blood. Subset indicated: CD45RA+ positively selected. All receptors come from a woman aged 25-40 years in good health.

CDR3 coding DNA: TGCGCCAGCAGCTTGGGTGTAGGCGGCAATCAGCCCCAGCATTTT. It translates to CASSLGVGGNQPQHF. The genes are TRBV5-1 and TRBJ1-5; no definite D call. Trimming removed 0 bases at V and 2 bases at J, with 9 bases between. Per germline, CDR1 SGHRS and CDR2 YFSETQ. There are 15 residues in the CDR3.

The V gene is TRBV10-3, the J gene TRBJ1-1; unclear D gene. The ends were cut back, 3 bases at V and 1 base at J, with 6 bases in the middle. The length of the CDR3 is 13 residues. The germline CDR1 and CDR2 sequences are ENHRY and SYGVKD. The CDR3, as DNA: TGTGCCATCAGTGATTCCCCGAACACTGAAGCTTTCTTT. Protein sequence: CAISDSPNTEAFF.

The V call is TRBV18, the J call TRBJ2-3; D not certain. The CDR3 has 15 amino acids. Germline V gene sequence: CDR1 KGHSH, CDR2 LQKENI. With 3 bases removed from V and 0 bases from J, the gap between germline ends came to 10 bases. CDR3: CASSPHGTSTDTQYF. The CDR3 nucleotides are TGTGCCAGCTCACCTCACGGCACTAGCACAGATACGCAGTATTTT.

This rearrangement joins TRBV28 to TRBJ2-7, with TRBD2 matching over 8 bases. The germline CDR1 and CDR2 sequences are MDHEN and SYDVKM. V dropped 4 bases and J dropped 0; count of bases not matched to a gene: 5. The CDR3 is 15 residues long. CDR3 DNA sequence: TGTGCCAGCAGTTCGACCACTAGCGGCTCCTACGAGCAGTACTTC. Its translation: CASSSTTSGSYEQYF.

This chain connects TRBV9 to TRBJ2-1; 11 bases agree with TRBD2. Germline values: CDR1 SGDLS, CDR2 YYNGEE. V lost 0 bases and J lost 7; bases outside the gene matches: 6. This CDR3 is 16 amino acids long. The CDR3 protein is CASSVDVAGGDNEQFF. The DNA for the CDR3 is TGTGCCAGCAGCGTAGATGTAGCGGGAGGGGATAATGAGCAGTTCTTC.

The chain joins TRBV27 to TRBJ2-2; the D is unclear. Trimming took off 4 bases at V and 6 bases at J, with 9 bases between the two ends. This CDR3 comprises 13 residues. In germline, CDR1 is MNHEY, CDR2 SMNVEV (reference sequence). For the CDR3, the DNA is TGTGCCAGCAGTTCCCGGTGGGCCGGGGAGCTGTTTTTT. Protein: CASSSRWAGELFF.

The rearrangement uses TRBV15 and TRBJ2-7; D may be TRBD1 (5 bases). The CDR3 is made up of 14 amino acids. CDR1 and CDR2 (germline): LNHNV, YYDKDF (reference sequence). V lost 1 base to trimming and J lost 4 bases, with 11 bases between them. The CDR3 bases are TGTGCCACCAGCAGAGCAAGGGGAAAATACGAGCAGTACTTC. Residues: CATSRARGKYEQYF.

The chain joins TRBV4-2 to TRBJ2-1, with D possibly being TRBD1 or TRBD2 (5 bases each). The CDR3 contains 16 residues. Trimming removed 1 base at V and 2 bases at J, with 12 bases between. Germline V CDR1 and CDR2: LGHNA, YNFKEQ. The CDR3 sequence is CASSQGRDLTYNEQFF. CDR3 bases: TGTGCCAGCAGCCAAGGCCGGGACCTAACCTACAATGAGCAGTTCTTC.

The chain has TRBV5-1 and TRBJ1-4; tentative D call: TRBD1 (5 bases). Between the trimmed V and J ends, which lost 0 bases and 7 bases, there was a span of 13 bases. CDR1 SGHRS and CDR2 YFSETQ come from the germline V gene. The CDR3 covers 15 residues. CDR3 sequence: CASSLVGARGEKLFF. CDR3 DNA sequence: TGCGCCAGCAGCTTGGTTGGGGCGCGGGGTGAAAAACTGTTTTTT. The full variable domain, completed using reference TRBV5-1 and TRBJ1-4, is KAGVTQTPRYLIKTRGQQVTLSCSPISGHRSVSWYQQTPGQGLQFLFEYFSETQRNKGNFPGRFSGRQFSNSRSEMNVSTLELGDSALYLCASSLVGARGEKLFFGSGTQLSVL.

This chain joins TRBV7-6 and TRBJ2-1; TRBD2 matches at 9 bases. The CDR3 consists of 14 residues. Trimming removed 8 bases from V and 8 bases from J; junction bases left unmatched: 10. The V gene's germline CDR1 is SGHVS and CDR2 FNYEAQ. CDR3 DNA sequence: TGTGCCAGCCAAGCGGGAGGACTTGTATATGAGCAGTTCTTC. Residues: CASQAGGLVYEQFF. Drawing the rest from reference TRBV7-6 and TRBJ2-1, the complete variable domain is GAGVSQSPRYKVTKRGQDVALRCDPISGHVSLYWYRQALGQGPEFLTYFNYEAQQDKSGLPNDRFSAERPEGSISTLTIQRTEQRDSAMYRCASQAGGLVYEQFFGPGTRLTVL.

This clone has only a few counts. The chain links TRBV10-1 to TRBJ1-1, with D uncertain. Trimming removed 3 bases at V and 0 bases at J, with 14 bases between. From germline, CDR1 is WNHNN and CDR2 SYGVQD (reference sequence). The CDR3 extends over 16 amino acids. CDR3 DNA sequence: TGCGCCAGCAGTGAAATCTTGGACCCAATGAACACTGAAGCTTTCTTT. Protein product: CASSEILDPMNTEAFF.